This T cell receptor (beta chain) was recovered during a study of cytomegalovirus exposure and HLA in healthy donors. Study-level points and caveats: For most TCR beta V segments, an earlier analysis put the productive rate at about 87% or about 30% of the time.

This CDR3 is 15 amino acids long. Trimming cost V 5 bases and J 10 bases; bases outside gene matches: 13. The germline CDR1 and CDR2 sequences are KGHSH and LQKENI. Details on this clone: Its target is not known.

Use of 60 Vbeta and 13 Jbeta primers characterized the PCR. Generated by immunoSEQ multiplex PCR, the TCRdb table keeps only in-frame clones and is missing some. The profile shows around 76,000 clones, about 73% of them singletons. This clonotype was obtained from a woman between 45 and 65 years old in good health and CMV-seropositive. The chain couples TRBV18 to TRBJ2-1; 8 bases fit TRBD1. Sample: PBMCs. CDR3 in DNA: TGTGCCAGCTCAACTGCGGACAGGGTAAAAAGGGAGCAGTTCTTC. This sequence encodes CASSTADRVKREQFF.